A single sample gave rise to the 23 T cell receptor beta chains below, sequenced in a study of cytomegalovirus exposure and HLA in healthy donors. 13 Jbeta primers and 60 Vbeta primers were used for the PCR. The assay was immunoSEQ multiplex PCR, and TCRdb's table has in-frame clones only and misses some. The profile shows around 180,000 clones, around four fifths of them singletons. Sequencing was done on a sample of PBMCs. The origin of the receptors is a woman aged 25 to 39 in good health and CMV-seropositive.

This chain joins TRBV5-8 and TRBJ1-2, with a weak D call TRBD1 (6 bases). V was pared by 4 bases and J by 4 bases, with 17 bases between. This CDR3 has 15 residues. Per the germline V gene, CDR1 is SGHTS and CDR2 is YDEGEE. The CDR3 region is CASSHLGGAGYGYTF. The CDR3 region has the DNA TGTGCCAGCAGCCATTTGGGGGGGGCAGGCTATGGCTACACCTTC.

This rearrangement joins TRBV29-1 to TRBJ2-1; D perhaps matches TRBD2 (6 bases). Germline V gene data show CDR1 as SQVTM and CDR2 as ANQGSEA. CDR3 length equals 14 residues. The CDR3 DNA reads TGCAGTGGCAGCCCCGGGGGTGGTTGGAATGAGCAGTTCTTC. Amino acid sequence: CSGSPGGGWNEQFF.

The CDR3 loop is CASSLEQANTGELFF. As DNA, the CDR3 is TGTGCCAGCAGCTTGGAACAGGCGAACACCGGGGAGCTGTTTTTT. The gene calls are TRBV5-5 and TRBJ2-2; D may be TRBD1 (5 bases). The V end was cut by 0 bases, the J end by 0 bases, with 6 bases between. This CDR3 region has 15 residues. Germline loops: CDR1 SGHKS, CDR2 YYEKEE (reference sequence).

The V and J genes are TRBV19 and TRBJ1-3, with 7 bases matching TRBD1. This CDR3 region has 14 residues. Germline lookup yields CDR1 LNHDA and CDR2 SQIVND (reference sequence). The J segment lost 1 base and the V segment lost 7 bases, leaving 4 bases of the junction unmatched. CDR3: CASMWDSSGNTIYF. For the CDR3, the DNA is TGTGCCAGTATGTGGGACAGTTCTGGAAACACCATATATTTT.

This chain links TRBV18 with TRBJ1-4; 8 nucleotides agree with TRBD1. The trim removed 5 bases at V and 7 bases at J, leaving 3 bases unmatched. Germline loops: CDR1 KGHSH, CDR2 LQKENI. CDR3 length equals 13 residues. In DNA, the CDR3 is TGTGCCAGCTCAACAGGGGGAAGTGAAAAACTGTTTTTT. Encoded protein: CASSTGGSEKLFF.

The chain is built from TRBV7-7 and TRBJ2-2, with 9 bases identical to TRBD1. Germline CDR1 is SSHAT and CDR2 is FNYEAQ (reference sequence). Unmatched junction bases numbered 9, after V lost 4 bases and J lost 3 bases. CDR3 length: 17 residues. CDR3 sequence reads: CASSSSDRGRYTGELFF. CDR3 bases: TGTGCCAGCAGCTCCTCGGACAGGGGACGGTACACCGGGGAGCTGTTTTTT.

The chain links TRBV19 to TRBJ2-6, with 12 bases matching TRBD1. This CDR3 contains 19 residues. CDR1 is LNHDA, CDR2 SQIVND, per germline (reference sequence). With 10 bases clipped from V and 0 bases from J, the junction kept 13 bases outside the gene matches. The CDR3, as DNA: TGTGCCACCCCGGGACAGGGGGCGCAATCGGGCTCTGGGGCCAACGTCCTGACTTTC. This gives the protein CATPGQGAQSGSGANVLTF.

The chain employs TRBV6-1 and TRBJ1-2; D ambiguous. The CDR3 spans 12 residues. CDR1 and CDR2 (germline): MNHNS, SASEGT. Trimming removed 2 bases at V and 4 bases at J, with 5 bases between. The CDR3 reads CASSENRYGYTF. The CDR3 nucleotides are TGTGCCAGCAGTGAAAATCGCTATGGCTACACCTTC.

The chain is built from TRBV7-9 and TRBJ1-1; 7 bases align to TRBD1. The CDR3 extends over 15 amino acids. Germline V CDR1 and CDR2: SEHNR, FQNEAQ (reference sequence). Losses at the gene ends were 3 bases for V and 0 bases for J; bases not matched to a gene: 4. The CDR3 loop reads CASSFPTGLNTEAFF. The CDR3 region has the DNA TGTGCCAGCAGCTTCCCGACAGGGCTGAACACTGAAGCTTTCTTT.

This clone showed up just once. The chain uses TRBV28 and TRBJ2-3, with D hard to call. The CDR3 spans 13 residues. The germline gives CDR1 MDHEN, CDR2 SYDVKM. The germline V and J ends were trimmed by 6 bases and 0 bases, with 7 bases remaining between them. This chain's CDR3 is CASSTASTDTQYF. CDR3 DNA sequence: TGTGCCAGCAGCACTGCTAGCACAGATACGCAGTATTTT.

DNA for the CDR3: TGCGCCAGCAGCTTCGACAGGGGGCAGGGAAACACCATATATTTT. Translation: CASSFDRGQGNTIYF. This chain connects TRBV4-1 to TRBJ1-3; 10 nucleotides line up with TRBD1. V lost 5 bases, J lost 4 bases, and 5 bases stayed unmatched. Germline-derived CDR1 and CDR2 are MGHRA and YSYEKL. The CDR3 length is 15 residues.

CDR3 DNA: TGTGCCAGTCGACCGGGAGGGAACACCGGGGAGCTGTTTTTT. Translating it yields CASRPGGNTGELFF. V usage is TRBV19 and J usage is TRBJ2-2; 7 nucleotides match TRBD2. V lost 8 bases to trimming and J lost 1 base; unmatched junction nucleotides: 4. The CDR3 consists of 14 residues. Germline loops: CDR1 LNHDA, CDR2 SQIVND (reference sequence).

The chain combines TRBV28 with TRBJ2-7, with 7 nucleotides matching TRBD1. Unmatched junction bases numbered 5, after V lost 5 bases and J lost 1 base. The CDR3 sequence is 14 residues long. Germline loops: CDR1 MDHEN, CDR2 SYDVKM. The CDR3 region is CASSRPGQSYEQYF. Here the CDR3 DNA reads TGTGCCAGCAGTAGACCGGGACAGTCCTACGAGCAGTACTTC. Complete variable domain (other parts from reference TRBV28 and TRBJ2-7): DVKVTQSSRYLVKRTGEKVFLECVQDMDHENMFWYRQDPGLGLRLIYFSYDVKMKEKGDIPEGYSVSREKKERFSLILESASTNQTSMYLCASSRPGQSYEQYFGPGTRLTVT.

The V gene is TRBV2, the J gene TRBJ2-7, with TRBD1 matching 10 bases. The germline V gene encodes CDR1 SNHLY and CDR2 FYNNEI. This CDR3 is 13 amino acids long. The V segment lost 7 bases and the J segment 4 bases; nucleotides outside the gene matches: 4. CDR3 bases: TGTGCCAGCACCAGGACAGGGGGGTACGAGCAGTACTTC. This translates into CASTRTGGYEQYF.

V is TRBV23-1 and J is TRBJ2-2; TRBD1 agrees at 11 bases. TRBV23-1 carries the ORF label, with uncertain function. With 4 bases clipped from V and 6 bases from J, the junction kept 4 bases outside the gene matches. This CDR3 is built from 15 residues. The CDR3 reads CASSPGTGGAGELFF. The DNA for the CDR3 is TGCGCCAGCAGTCCCGGGACAGGGGGGGCCGGGGAGCTGTTTTTT.

The chain combines TRBV28 with TRBJ2-1, with no clear D. Germline lookup yields CDR1 MDHEN and CDR2 SYDVKM. The CDR3 extends over 13 amino acids. V lost 1 base and J lost 6, with 7 bases in between. The CDR3 reads CASSLYSSNEQFF. In nucleotides, the CDR3 is TGTGCCAGCAGTTTATACTCTAGCAATGAGCAGTTCTTC.

The chain employs TRBV4-3 and TRBJ2-5, with 7 positions matching TRBD1. In germline, CDR1 is LGHNA, CDR2 YSLEER. J lost 2 bases, V lost 1 base, and 4 bases had no gene match. There are 15 residues in the CDR3. CDR3 sequence: CASSQGTGAQETQYF. Written as DNA, the CDR3 is TGCGCCAGCAGCCAAGGGACAGGCGCTCAAGAGACCCAGTACTTC.

The genes are TRBV7-8 and TRBJ1-2, with TRBD1 matching over 8 bases. The CDR3 totals 15 residues. V lost 1 base, J lost 7 bases, and 8 bases stayed unmatched. Looked up from germline, CDR1 is SGHVS and CDR2 is FQNEAQ. CDR3 sequence reads: CASSLETLGQGGYTF. The CDR3 coding sequence is TGTGCCAGCAGCTTAGAGACTCTTGGACAGGGTGGCTACACCTTC.

This chain uses TRBV7-7 with TRBJ2-5; 11 bases are a match to TRBD2. V lost 5 bases, J lost 3 bases, and 5 bases stayed unmatched. This CDR3 contains 15 residues. In germline, CDR1 is SSHAT, CDR2 FNYEAQ (reference sequence). This CDR3 reads CASSLLAGAKETQYF. The CDR3 bases are TGTGCCAGCAGCCTACTAGCGGGAGCAAAAGAGACCCAGTACTTC.

Worth noting for this clone: Additional DNA sequences in this sample encode the identical CDR3. The rearrangement joins TRBV6-1 to TRBJ2-2; perhaps TRBD1 as D (6 bases). The CDR3 is 14 amino acids. Trimming took 2 bases from V and 3 from J, leaving 7 bases between them. The germline CDR1 and CDR2 sequences are MNHNS and SASEGT. CDR3 region: CASSENRDTGELFF. CDR3 coding DNA: TGTGCCAGCAGTGAAAACAGGGACACCGGGGAGCTGTTTTTT.

The chain has TRBV19 and TRBJ2-7; TRBD2 might be the D (6 bases). Per the germline V gene, CDR1 is LNHDA and CDR2 is SQIVND (reference sequence). V was cut by 7 bases and J by 3 bases, with 10 bases left in between. There are 12 residues in the CDR3. This CDR3 is CASTSGGYEQYF. The CDR3 DNA is TGTGCCAGTACCTCCGGGGGCTACGAGCAGTACTTC.

This clone was picked up a small number of times. The chain employs TRBV6-6 and TRBJ2-3; 8 nucleotides align to TRBD1. Germline V gives CDR1 MNHNY, CDR2 SVGAGI (reference sequence). The CDR3 spans 16 residues. V trimming: 7 bases; J trimming: 4 bases; junction bases outside the gene matches: 13. DNA for the CDR3: TGTGCCAGCACCCCAACAGGGGGATCTGCGTCAGATACGCAGTATTTT. It encodes CASTPTGGSASDTQYF.

This clone was recorded only once. The V gene is TRBV28, the J gene TRBJ2-6; 8 nucleotides match TRBD2. Trimming took 2 bases from V and 4 from J; bases not matched to a gene: 7. Germline V CDR1 and CDR2: MDHEN, SYDVKM. This CDR3 is 17 amino acids long. The CDR3 region is CASSLARGAGGANVLTF. In nucleotides, the CDR3 is TGTGCCAGCAGTTTAGCGCGGGGGGCGGGAGGGGCCAACGTCCTGACTTTC.